This TCR beta chain was profiled in a study of a mutant IDH1 vaccine in newly diagnosed glioma. At the level of the study: Following radiotherapy alone, or alongside temozolomide cycles, vaccination was started after an interval of 4-6 weeks. Most had both radiotherapy and temozolomide beforehand; others had only one.

Only in-frame clones appear in the TCRdb table, and some are missing; sequencing was by immunoSEQ multiplex PCR. The sample lists around 32,000 clones, roughly 85% occurring once. The sample's time point: week 35, safety follow-up. Vaccinated patients received 300 ug of mutant IDH1 20-mer peptide per dose, with topical imiquimod. Eight vaccine injections were given to patients in weeks 1, 3, 5, 7, 11, 15, 19 and 23. This clone ranks as medium-sized. The target antigen is unknown. Germline CDR1 and CDR2: KGHSH and LQKENI. CDR3 size: 13 residues. Trimming took off 3 bases at V and 1 base at J, with 6 bases between the two ends.

The input for sequencing was PBMCs, taken from a glioma patient whose treatment included an IDH1 peptide vaccine. The TCR originated in a woman aged 18-29 years with glioma. The chain carries TRBV18 and TRBJ1-1; unclear D gene. The CDR3 coding sequence is TGTGCCAGCTCACCTCGACAGAACACTGAAGCTTTCTTT. This gives the protein CASSPRQNTEAFF.